This T cell receptor beta chain came from a study of T cell responses to AZD1222 COVID-19 vaccine (dated by TCRdb to about 2021). At the level of the whole study: AZD1222 recipients given second doses at about 4 weeks or at about 12 weeks were pooled, since spike-specific TCR depth and breadth were not found to differ between the two schedules. Enrollment into the trials was organized by age into subgroups of 18-55, 56-69 and 70-plus years, and those subgroups contained approximately 150, 30 and 60 TCR-sequenced participants, respectively. TCR sequencing was performed for some 250 trial participants, of whom approximately 200 were given two doses of AZD1222 and 26 were given two doses of MenACWY control vaccine.

Worth noting for this clone: The specificity of this receptor is unknown. No base quality information exists; no much larger clone differs at one position.

V is shortened by 9 bases, J by 4 bases, and the region joining them spans 15 bases. The germline V gene (reference sequence) sets CDR1 to LNHDA and CDR2 to SQIVND. Inclusive of the bounding cysteine and phenylalanine, the CDR3 is 13 residues long. The retained sequence is limited to the CDR3, 39 bases, with the frame set at the first base. The CDR3 regions of human TCRbeta chains were analyzed by immunosequencing. On the study's bioinformatics: TCRs in the repertoires were compared against a reference library of SARS-CoV-2-specific TCRs that had been generated with the MIRA antigen-specificity platform. Breadth was defined as the fraction of unique TCRs that were SARS-CoV-2-associated, and depth was defined as the fraction of total T cells that were SARS-CoV-2-associated. Using the MIRA data, every spike-specific TCR was mapped to the spike region that the TCR reacted to and assigned to either a CD4 or a CD8 class. Log10-transformed breadth and depth values were compared by one-way ANOVA with Sidak's multiple comparisons tests. This immuneACCESS table, as held by TCRdb, lists in-frame sequences with V and J called but not all clones. Of the missing ones, under half trace to an unresolved V gene in checked studies; the others have no known cause. The V and J calls and clone size were taken over from that table, and D and trimming were inferred from the DNA. The sample table records 150,000 to 200,000 clones; approximately 94% of these occur just once. The ten most abundant clones make up 2.6% of the sample.

The time point label here, explained by the study, means: baseline before first vaccination. Vaccinee samples came from UK trials COV001 and COV002, including a single-blind randomized controlled phase 2/3 trial of AZD1222 (ChAdOx1 nCoV-19) in healthy adults. Trial participant PBMC samples were collected at day 0 and day 28 after the second dose for TCRbeta chain sequencing. General study outcomes and caveats: Conclusions about previously exposed vaccinees are limited because only five or six AZD1222 recipients were SARS-CoV-2 seropositive at baseline. CD4 TCRs associated with the vaccine covered the entire spike protein, and the dominant responses were in regions 160-218 and 743-854. In the small 56-69-year group, the increase in depth fell short of significance, most likely because of low power. Because no day 14 peak-response samples were available, repertoires were characterized only after the peak T cell response. Most participants were white British and females outnumbered males, and the authors suggested that clonal diversity may have been underestimated. Nearly half of unique spike-specific TCRs reportedly recognized epitopes outside regions mutated in the B.1.351 and B.1.1.7 variants. Spike-specific TCR breadth and depth rose significantly after two AZD1222 doses compared with day 0 and with MenACWY recipients.

Sequenced material: peripheral blood, taken on day 0 of AZD1222 vaccination. This TCR came from an adult in good health. The rearranged chain carries TRBV19 and TRBJ1-2; the D gene cannot be named for sure. The CDR3 in this case is CASQPRTFYGYTF. The bases read TGTGCCAGCCAACCTAGGACCTTCTATGGCTACACCTTC.